The 7 T cell receptor beta chains below were found in one sample sequenced in a study of T cell responses to AZD1222 COVID-19 vaccine. Clones were sequenced by immunoSEQ multiplex PCR, and TCRdb holds only the in-frame ones, with some missing. The repertoire holds 110,000 or so clones, with more than 85% as singletons. Sequences were derived from peripheral blood, sampled 28 days after the second AZD1222 dose. The receptor source for this set is an adult who received the AZD1222 COVID-19 vaccine.

The CDR3 DNA sequence: TGTGCCACCCAAAACCTCCGGGACACGGAGTTCTTC. This encodes CATQNLRDTEFF. The chain has TRBV11-3 and TRBJ2-1; D is perhaps TRBD1 (6 bases). The V gene lost 10 bases and the J gene lost 14 bases, with 21 bases spanning the gap. This CDR3 is built from 12 residues. The germline V gene has CDR1 SGHNT and CDR2 YENEEA.

The chain recombines TRBV19 with TRBJ1-5; possibly TRBD1 for D (5 bases). This CDR3 has 15 amino acids. Germline V gene lookup returns CDR1 LNHDA and CDR2 SQIVND (reference sequence). The V gene lost 1 base and the J gene lost 3 bases, with 10 bases spanning the gap. The CDR3, as DNA: TGTGCCAGTAGTATAGGCAGGGTGCCCAATCAGCCCCAGCATTTT. It is translated as CASSIGRVPNQPQHF.

This clone was recorded once. J is TRBJ1-3 and V is TRBV30; the D gene is possibly TRBD1 (6 bases). Per germline, CDR1 GTSNPN and CDR2 SVGIG (reference sequence). There are 17 residues in the CDR3. Trimming cost V 2 bases and J 1 base, with 18 bases left between them. The CDR3 region is CAWSPGAGGRSGNTIYF. The CDR3 nucleotides read TGTGCCTGGAGTCCGGGGGCGGGGGGAAGGTCTGGAAACACCATATATTTT.

The CDR3 sequence: CASSESGRPYEQYF. In DNA, the CDR3 is TGCGCCAGCAGTGAGTCGGGCAGACCCTACGAGCAGTACTTC. This chain uses TRBV10-1 with TRBJ2-7; no reliable D call. Germline V gene data show CDR1 as WNHNN and CDR2 as SYGVQD (reference sequence). The CDR3 sequence is 14 residues long. Trimming removed 0 bases at V and 2 bases at J, with 8 bases between.

This clone was counted once. The J gene is TRBJ2-1, the V gene TRBV10-3, with D unresolved. CDR1 and CDR2 from the germline V gene are ENHRY and SYGVKD. The V end was cut by 4 bases, the J end by 10 bases, with 8 bases between. The CDR3 is 11 amino acids. The CDR3 nucleotides read TGTGCCATCAGTGCAAATGGGGAGCAGTTCTTC. Translated, it gives CAISANGEQFF.

This chain links TRBV5-1 with TRBJ1-4, with a weak D call TRBD1 (6 bases). V gave up 2 bases and J gave up 4 bases, with 9 bases separating them. Per the germline V gene, CDR1 is SGHRS and CDR2 is YFSETQ. The length of the CDR3 is 14 residues. This CDR3 reads CASSFRGNNEKLFF. In DNA, the CDR3 is TGCGCCAGCAGCTTTAGGGGGAATAATGAAAAACTGTTTTTT.

The chain carries TRBV28 and TRBJ1-3, with 7 bases lining up with TRBD1. V gave up 6 bases and J gave up 5 bases; unmatched junction bases: 7. The CDR3 covers 14 residues. Germline V gene data show CDR1 as MDHEN and CDR2 as SYDVKM. CDR3 in DNA: TGTGCCAGCAGCAACGACAGGGTTCGAAACACCATATATTTT. Translated, it gives CASSNDRVRNTIYF.